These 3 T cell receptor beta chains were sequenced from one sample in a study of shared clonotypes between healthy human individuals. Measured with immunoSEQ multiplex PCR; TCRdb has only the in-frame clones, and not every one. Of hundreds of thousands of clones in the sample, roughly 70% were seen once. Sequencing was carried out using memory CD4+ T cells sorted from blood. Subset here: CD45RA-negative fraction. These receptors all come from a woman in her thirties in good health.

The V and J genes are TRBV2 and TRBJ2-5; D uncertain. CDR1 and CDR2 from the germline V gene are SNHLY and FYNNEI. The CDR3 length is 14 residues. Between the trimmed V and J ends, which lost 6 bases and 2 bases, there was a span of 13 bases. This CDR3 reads CASSYPQEQETQYF. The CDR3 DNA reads TGTGCCAGCAGCTATCCGCAAGAGCAAGAGACCCAGTACTTC.

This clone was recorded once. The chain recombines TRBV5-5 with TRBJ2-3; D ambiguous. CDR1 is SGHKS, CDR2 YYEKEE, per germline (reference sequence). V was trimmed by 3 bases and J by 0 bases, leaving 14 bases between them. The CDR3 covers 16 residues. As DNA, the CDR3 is TGTGCCAGCAGCTCGTCAAGCGTGACTAGCACAGATACGCAGTATTTT. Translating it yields CASSSSSVTSTDTQYF.

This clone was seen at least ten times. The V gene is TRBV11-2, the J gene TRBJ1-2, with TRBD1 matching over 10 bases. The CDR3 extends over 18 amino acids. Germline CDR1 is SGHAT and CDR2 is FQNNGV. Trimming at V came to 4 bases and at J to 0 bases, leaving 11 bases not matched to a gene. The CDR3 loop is CASSSGAGTGATNYGYTF. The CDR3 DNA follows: TGTGCCAGCAGCTCAGGCGCAGGGACAGGGGCTACTAACTATGGCTACACCTTC. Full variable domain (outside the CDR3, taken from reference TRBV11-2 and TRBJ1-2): EAGVAQSPRYKIIEKRQSVAFWCNPISGHATLYWYQQILGQGPKLLIQFQNNGVVDDSQLPKDRFSAERLKGVDSTLKIQPAKLEDSAVYLCASSSGAGTGATNYGYTFGSGTRLTVV.